This T cell receptor (beta chain) was retrieved from a study of blood T cell repertoires in COVID-19. Trimming pared 5 bases from V and 0 bases from J, leaving 8 bases between. Germline V gene data show CDR1 as LNHNV and CDR2 as YYDKDF (reference sequence). The CDR3 sequence is 14 residues long. Using immunoSEQ multiplex PCR, the repertoire was profiled, and TCRdb retains in-frame clones only, with some absent. The table includes fewer than 200,000 clones, approximately 84% detected once. Source material: peripheral blood. The sequence was obtained from a man in his forties who had recovered from COVID-19. The rearrangement joins TRBV15 to TRBJ1-3; D uncertain. CDR3 in DNA: TGTGCCACCAGCCCCCCGGTCTCTGGAAACACCATATATTTT. Amino acid sequence: CATSPPVSGNTIYF.